This TCR beta chain came from a study of B cell selection in AIRE deficiency. Concerning this clone itself: Its specificity is not known.

The CDR3 is made up of 13 amino acids. CDR1 and CDR2 from the germline V gene are SNHLY and FYNNEI. V was trimmed by 1 base and J by 4 bases, leaving 5 bases between them. Sorted regulatory T cells were CD4-positive, CD25-high and CD127-low or negative. Per the original methods: Treg pools: roughly 6.2x10^4 distinct patient, some 1x10^5 donor TCRbeta sequences. Assay: immunoSEQ multiplex PCR; the TCRdb copy retains only in-frame clones and omits some. Clone size and the V and J calls come from that table; the DNA yielded D and trimming. The sample has around 26,000 clones, about nine tenths seen once. Findings and caveats of the study: Tconv and Treg cells from AIRE-deficient patients resembled healthy donors in TCRBV usage, CDR3 length and diversity. Of over 3,500 shared Treg TCRbeta sequences, roughly 32% were healthy-only, 7.5% to 9.5% patient-only. About a third of healthy-shared Treg sequences were found among patient Tconv cells.

The gene calls are TRBV2 and TRBJ1-3; no firm D call. Sequenced: CD4+CD25+ Tregs sorted from PBMCs. The origin of this receptor is a human donor in good health. CDR3 DNA: TGTGCCAGCAGTGAAGGGGTGGGAAACACCATATATTTT. Translation gives CASSEGVGNTIYF.